This T cell receptor (beta chain) was recorded in a study of T-cell memory formation after mild COVID-19. Looking at the study overall: Among the donors, TCR clusters were largely specific to each donor. Findings and limits, study-wide: Pre-infection memory contained some responding clones, which suggested that cross-reactive memory had joined.

Remarks on this clonotype: Its target is not known.

The ends lost 2 bases at V and 4 bases at J; junction bases unmatched: 5. Germline V gene lookup returns CDR1 SGHRS and CDR2 YFSETQ. The CDR3 has 15 residues. TCRdb independently ran MiXCR on the 5' RACE reads; one entry per CDR3 protein. The sample shows more than 350,000 distinct CDR3 sequences, roughly 15% of them seen only once. This chain joins TRBV5-1 and TRBJ2-7; 11 nucleotides align to TRBD2. Sequencing used PBMCs or a T cell subset sorted from them (not recorded which). The origin of this receptor is a young man who had mild COVID-19 (a few samples of this study predate the infection). Cell type and time point are not known. In DNA form, the CDR3 reads TGCGCCAGCAGCTTAACTAGCGGGAGTACATACGAGCAGTACTTC. It codes for CASSLTSGSTYEQYF.